The rows below give T cell receptor beta chains drawn from one sample of a study of cytomegalovirus exposure and HLA in healthy donors. Clones were read by immunoSEQ multiplex PCR, and TCRdb kept only the in-frame ones, dropping some. The table counts just under 60,000 clones; 3% to 4% lies in the top ten. The sample consisted of PBMCs. Receptor source: a male donor in good health and CMV-seronegative. Both conserved end residues are part of each CDR3. D genes are given only for firm matches.

v_call	j_call	d_call	cdr3_nt	cdr3_aa
TRBV19	TRBJ1-1	NA	TGTGCCAGTAGTATAGTTGGTGGGACAGAAGCTTTCTTT	CASSIVGGTEAFF
TRBV28	TRBJ1-4	NA	TGTGCCTGCCACAGAGCAACTAATGAAAAACTGTTTTTT	CACHRATNEKLFF
TRBV11-2	TRBJ2-7	NA	TGTGCCAGCAGCCCCAACAGGGCCTCCTACGAGCAGTACTTC	CASSPNRASYEQYF
TRBV20-1	TRBJ1-1	NA	TGCAGTGCTAGGTCGGGAGGAGCTTTCTTT	CSARSGGAFF
TRBV4-1	TRBJ2-1	NA	TGCGCCAGCAGCCCGGAGGCCGGGGGCTCCTACAATGAGCAGTTCTTC	CASSPEAGGSYNEQFF
TRBV7-9	TRBJ1-2	TRBD1	TGTGCCAGCAGCTCGGGACAGGGGAACTATGGCTACACCTTC	CASSSGQGNYGYTF
TRBV7-9	TRBJ1-2	NA	TGTGCCAGCAGCCGAGGACAGAACGGGGGCTACACCTTC	CASSRGQNGGYTF
TRBV5-1	TRBJ2-2	TRBD2	TGCGCCAGCAGCTTGGGGCTAGCGGGAGTGGCCGGGGAGCTGTTTTTT	CASSLGLAGVAGELFF
TRBV7-2	TRBJ2-6	NA	TGTGCCAGCAGCATACAGGGCTCTGGGGCCAACGTCCTGACTTTC	CASSIQGSGANVLTF
TRBV7-2	TRBJ1-4	NA	TGTGCCAGCAGCACGACCGGGACATCAAATGAAAAACTGTTTTTT	CASSTTGTSNEKLFF
TRBV6-5	TRBJ1-2	NA	TGTGCCAGCAGTTACGGAATGGGCGGCTACACCTTC	CASSYGMGGYTF
TRBV5-4	TRBJ2-3	TRBD1	TGTGCCAGCAGCCGTACAGGGGGCACAGATACGCAGTATTTT	CASSRTGGTDTQYF
TRBV7-9	TRBJ2-1	TRBD2	TGTGCCAGCAGCCCAGGACTAGCGGGAGTTCGGCAAGAGCAGTTCTTC	CASSPGLAGVRQEQFF
TRBV19	TRBJ1-2	NA	TGTGCCGGTAGTGTGCAGGGCCGTAACTATGGCTACACCTTC	CAGSVQGRNYGYTF
TRBV7-6	TRBJ2-7	TRBD2	TGTGCCAGCAGCCGACTACCCCCCGGACTAGCGGGAGGGCTACGTGAGCAGTACTTC	CASSRLPPGLAGGLREQYF
TRBV11-3	TRBJ2-5	TRBD2	TGTGCCAGCAGCCCTGGACTAGCGGGGGTTGAGACCCAGTACTTC	CASSPGLAGVETQYF
TRBV28	TRBJ1-2	NA	TGTGCCACCCAAGACTGGGGCTACACCTTC	CATQDWGYTF
TRBV9	TRBJ2-7	NA	TGTGCCAGCAGCCTATTGGACTCTAGCTCCTACGAGCAGTACTTC	CASSLLDSSSYEQYF
TRBV7-9	TRBJ2-5	TRBD2	TGTGCCAGCAGCCAGACTAGCGGACAAGAGACCCAGTACTTC	CASSQTSGQETQYF
TRBV18	TRBJ2-1	NA	TGTGCCAGCTCACCACCTACTGACACCATCTACAATGAGCAGTTCTTC	CASSPPTDTIYNEQFF
TRBV7-6	TRBJ2-7	TRBD1	TGTGCCAGCAGCTTTGGCGAGGACAGGGGGCTCCACGAGCAGTACTTC	CASSFGEDRGLHEQYF
TRBV29-1	TRBJ2-5	NA	TGCAGCGTTGGGGTTAGCGCGCAAGAGACCCAGTACTTC	CSVGVSAQETQYF
TRBV9	TRBJ1-2	NA	TGTGCCAGCAGCGTAGGTGTCTTCGGGGGCTACACCTTC	CASSVGVFGGYTF
TRBV7-6	TRBJ1-1	NA	TGTGCCAGCAGCTTAGTTAACCAGGGTACCACTGAAGCTTTCTTT	CASSLVNQGTTEAFF
TRBV7-6	TRBJ1-1	NA	TGTGCCAGCAGCTTAGTGGAGGGCATGAACACTGAAGCTTTCTTT	CASSLVEGMNTEAFF
TRBV4-1	TRBJ2-3	TRBD2	TGCGCCAGCTCCCAAGAACTAGCGGGGGGTTGGTCAGATAAGCAGTATTTT	CASSQELAGGWSDKQYF
TRBV7-9	TRBJ2-3	NA	TGTGCCAGCAGCCCGAAACGGGTGCCAGATACGCAGTATTTT	CASSPKRVPDTQYF
TRBV28	TRBJ2-7	NA	TGTGCCAGTGGGGGGACCCCTTGGTACGAGCAGTACTTC	CASGGTPWYEQYF
TRBV18	TRBJ2-5	TRBD1	TGTGCCAGCTCTCCTAGGACAGGCCTTGAGACCCAGTACTTC	CASSPRTGLETQYF
TRBV19	TRBJ1-6	NA	TGTGCCAGTAGTATATCGGGGAGGGGAGGTTCACCCCTCCACTTT	CASSISGRGGSPLHF
TRBV7-9	TRBJ2-7	NA	TGTGCCAGCAGCTTGGGACTCTTCCCCTACGAGCAGTACTTC	CASSLGLFPYEQYF
TRBV5-4	TRBJ1-2	TRBD1	TGTGCCAGCAGCTTGGATAGGACAGGGGGAAGGGGCTACACCTTC	CASSLDRTGGRGYTF
TRBV18	TRBJ2-2	NA	TGTGCCAGCTCACCGACGCAGGGTAACACCGGGGAGCTGTTTTTT	CASSPTQGNTGELFF
TRBV29-1	TRBJ2-7	TRBD1	TGCAGCGTGGAGGATTGGGACAGCGCCTACGAGCAGTACTTC	CSVEDWDSAYEQYF
TRBV29-1	TRBJ2-4	NA	TGCAGCGTTTTAGATAACGCCAAAAACATTCAGTACTTC	CSVLDNAKNIQYF
TRBV4-3	TRBJ1-5	NA	TGCGCCAGCAGCCAAGACTTGGCATTGGGCAATCAGCCCCAGCATTTT	CASSQDLALGNQPQHF
TRBV6-5	TRBJ2-5	NA	TGTGCCAGCACCAAGGGAGTCCACTCAGAGAACCAGTACTTC	CASTKGVHSENQYF
TRBV27	TRBJ2-1	TRBD2	TGTGCCAGCAGCCCCGAGGGAAGCGGGAGGCTTAGGAATGAGCAGTTCTTC	CASSPEGSGRLRNEQFF
TRBV2	TRBJ1-1	NA	TGTGCCAGCAGAGAGACAGTAATGAACACTGAAGCTTTCTTT	CASRETVMNTEAFF
TRBV14	TRBJ2-1	TRBD1	TGTGCCAGCAGCCAAGCATCGAACAGGGGTCCTTCGAGCTCCTACAATGAGCAGTTCTTC	CASSQASNRGPSSSYNEQFF
TRBV5-1	TRBJ2-7	TRBD2	TGCGCCAGCGGGCGGGAGGGCTACGAGCAGTACTTC	CASGREGYEQYF
TRBV6-6	TRBJ1-1	NA	TGTGCCAGCAGGGGGCCCCGAACCACTCTATTT	CASRGPRTTLF
TRBV18	TRBJ2-7	NA	TGTGCCAGCTCGGAAAAGGGGAGGTACGAGCAGTACTTC	CASSEKGRYEQYF
TRBV18	TRBJ1-4	NA	TGTGCCAGCTCACCGTCGGGGGTGGCTAATGAAAAACTGTTTTTT	CASSPSGVANEKLFF
TRBV7-2	TRBJ2-5	NA	TGTGCCAGCAGCACCGTGGGGCGAGAGACCCAGTACTTC	CASSTVGRETQYF